This TCR beta chain was sequenced during a study of technical replicates of blood from several donors. The CDR3 runs 11 residues. The J segment lost 7 bases and the V segment lost 11 bases, leaving 6 bases of the junction unmatched. Per the germline V gene, CDR1 is SNHLY and CDR2 is FYNNEI. Clones were sequenced by immunoSEQ multiplex PCR, and TCRdb holds only the in-frame ones, with some missing. The sample includes 91,000 or so clones, 95% of them seen just once. Input material: T cells isolated from PBMCs. The chain links TRBV2 to TRBJ1-2; 8 bases map to TRBD1. This TCR derives from a human donor in good health. The CDR3 protein is CAPTDRAGYTF. The CDR3 bases are TGTGCCCCAACGGACAGGGCTGGCTACACCTTC.